This TCR beta chain was retrieved from a study of response to subunit inactivated influenza vaccine. Notes on the study in general: The authors put forward the suggestion that each seasonal influenza vaccination may bring in only a limited number of new T cells.

TCRdb fed the RT-PCR reads into MiXCR, producing one record per CDR3 protein. The table has around 570,000 distinct CDR3 sequences, approximately 10% seen once. Concerning this clonotype itself: Its matching antigen is unknown.

These same data were also listed under a study on T cells expressing NK-cell markers. As reported in that work: Template switching by 5'RACE with UMIs generated the TCR beta cDNA. Just one sequenced donor of eight was HCMV-seronegative, while seven were seropositive. An anti-gamma-delta TCR antibody confined sorting to alpha-beta TCR T cells across several of the experiments. There were a handful of donors in whom these clonotypes also led the CD3+CD56-NKG2C+ fraction.

The sample here was PBMCs from blood, taken on the day of vaccination. This receptor was identified in a man aged 50-59 years who received an inactivated influenza vaccine.

This chain's CDR3 is CASSSGYLRSYNSPLHF. The CDR3 coding sequence is TGTGCCAGCAGCTCCGGATATCTCCGCTCCTATAATTCACCCCTCCACTTT. The chain carries TRBV7-6 and TRBJ1-6; no clear D. V was clipped by 4 bases and J by 0 bases, with 13 bases between them. Germline CDR1 and CDR2: SGHVS and FNYEAQ. This CDR3 spans 17 amino acids. Full variable domain (remainder filled in from reference TRBV7-6 and TRBJ1-6): GAGVSQSPRYKVTKRGQDVALRCDPISGHVSLYWYRQALGQGPEFLTYFNYEAQQDKSGLPNDRFSAERPEGSISTLTIQRTEQRDSAMYRCASSSGYLRSYNSPLHFGNGTRLTVT.